This T cell receptor beta chain was captured in a study of blood T cells in healthy people across ages. Germline lookup yields CDR1 SGHTA and CDR2 FQGNSA. The V gene lost 3 bases and the J gene lost 10 bases, with 10 bases spanning the gap. This CDR3 has 12 residues. Primers used in a second PCR of about 6 to 12 cycles were a sample-barcoded 5' primer and a J-beta primer mix. MiXCR, run by TCRdb on the 5' RACE reads, gives a single entry per CDR3 protein. The sample lists over 1,500,000 distinct CDR3 sequences; more than 35% were seen once. The sequenced material came from blood. The J gene is TRBJ2-1, the V gene TRBV7-2, with D hard to call. This clonotype originated in a human donor in good health. This CDR3 reads CASSFNRGEQFF. The DNA of the CDR3 is TGTGCCAGCAGCTTCAACAGAGGCGAGCAGTTCTTC.